These 28 T cell receptor beta chains share one sample of origin, sequenced in a study of CD8+ T cells in alopecia areata. RNA, once extracted, was reverse transcribed into cDNA for use as the sequencing template. The protocol was immunoSEQ multiplex PCR, while the TCRdb copy is restricted to in-frame clones and leaves out a portion. The sample holds about 150,000 clones, more than 40% seen once. Material for sequencing was CD4+ T cells sorted from blood. The receptors here all came from a human donor with alopecia areata.

The chain employs TRBV6-5 and TRBJ2-2; 10 bases map to TRBD2. Germline V CDR1 and CDR2: MNHEY, SVGAGI. The CDR3 consists of 14 residues. V trimming: 10 bases; J trimming: 4 bases; junction bases outside the gene matches: 6. The CDR3 spells CATRLAGATGELFF. CDR3 nucleotide sequence: TGTGCCACCCGACTAGCGGGCGCCACCGGGGAGCTGTTTTTT.

The table lists this clone with a few counts. The J gene is TRBJ2-7, the V gene TRBV18, with no clear D. V was pared by 4 bases and J by 0 bases, with 7 bases between. The length of the CDR3 is 13 residues. Germline loops: CDR1 KGHSH, CDR2 LQKENI. CDR3 coding DNA: TGTGCCAGCTCACTAGCTTCCTCCTACGAGCAGTACTTC. Translated, it gives CASSLASSYEQYF.

This rearrangement joins TRBV28 to TRBJ2-3, with 7 bases that match TRBD2. Trimming removed 11 bases from V and 11 bases from J; junction bases left unmatched: 7. Germline values: CDR1 MDHEN, CDR2 SYDVKM. This CDR3 has 10 residues. CDR3 residues: CASVGGRQYF. Written as DNA, the CDR3 is TGTGCCTCGGTGGGAGGGAGGCAGTATTTT.

The V and J genes are TRBV5-1 and TRBJ2-5; possibly TRBD2 for D (6 bases). Trimming took off 0 bases at V and 4 bases at J, with 13 bases between the two ends. The germline V gene encodes CDR1 SGHRS and CDR2 YFSETQ. There are 15 residues in the CDR3. DNA of the CDR3: TGCGCCAGCAGCTTGGCGAACAGGAGGGGAGAGACCCAGTACTTC. Amino acid sequence: CASSLANRRGETQYF.

The chain has TRBV27 and TRBJ2-5; tentatively, D is TRBD1 or TRBD2 (6 bases each). The CDR3 covers 14 residues. Germline loops: CDR1 MNHEY, CDR2 SMNVEV (reference sequence). V was pared by 10 bases and J by 2 bases, with 17 bases between. The CDR3 protein is CATAGGALQETQYF. CDR3 in DNA: TGTGCCACAGCCGGGGGCGCGCTACAAGAGACCCAGTACTTC.

This chain joins TRBV27 and TRBJ2-1; TRBD2 aligns across 12 bases. The CDR3 covers 14 residues. With V trimmed by 5 bases and J by 8 bases, 4 bases remained unmatched. Germline CDR1 MNHEY, CDR2 SMNVEV (reference sequence). The CDR3: CASSGLAGYHEQFF. DNA for the CDR3: TGTGCCAGCAGTGGACTAGCGGGATATCATGAGCAGTTCTTC.

The V and J genes are TRBV15 and TRBJ2-5; D is perhaps TRBD1 or TRBD2 (6 bases each). The CDR3 is 16 residues long. Germline-derived CDR1 and CDR2 are LNHNV and YYDKDF (reference sequence). The germline V and J ends were trimmed by 0 bases and 0 bases, with 11 bases remaining between them. The CDR3 loop is CATSRDGGGHQETQYF. The CDR3 nucleotides are TGTGCCACCAGCAGAGATGGAGGGGGACACCAAGAGACCCAGTACTTC.

The genes are TRBV19 and TRBJ1-5; no clear D gene. V was trimmed by 10 bases and J by 3 bases, leaving 13 bases between them. CDR1 and CDR2 (germline): LNHDA, SQIVND (reference sequence). The CDR3 runs 13 residues. The CDR3 bases are TGTGCCACCATGACCAGAGACAATCAGCCCCAGCATTTT. It specifies CATMTRDNQPQHF. Together with reference TRBV19 and TRBJ1-5, the CDR3 gives the full variable domain: DGGITQSPKYLFRKEGQNVTLSCEQNLNHDAMYWYRQDPGQGLRLIYYSQIVNDFQKGDIAEGYSVSREKKESFPLTVTSAQKNPTAFYLCATMTRDNQPQHFGDGTRLSIL.

This chain connects TRBV30 to TRBJ2-7, with D tentatively TRBD1 (6 bases). The CDR3 runs 13 residues. Germline V gene lookup returns CDR1 GTSNPN and CDR2 SVGIG (reference sequence). Trimming removed 1 base from V and 10 bases from J, with 17 bases in between. CDR3 sequence: CAWSATTGSPQYF. The CDR3 DNA follows: TGTGCCTGGAGTGCCACAACAGGGTCCCCACAGTACTTC.

This clone was seen a single time. The CDR3 here is CASSQDGGGRGETQYF. For the CDR3, the DNA is TGTGCCAGCAGCCAAGATGGAGGCGGGAGGGGGGAGACCCAGTACTTC. The chain combines TRBV4-2 with TRBJ2-5, with TRBD2 identical over 9 bases. The germline V gene has CDR1 LGHNA and CDR2 YNFKEQ. Losses at the gene ends were 0 bases for V and 5 bases for J; bases not matched to a gene: 7. CDR3 size: 16 residues.

J is TRBJ1-3 and V is TRBV7-8, with TRBD1 matching over 9 bases. CDR1 SGHVS and CDR2 FQNEAQ come from the germline V gene. This CDR3 contains 15 residues. The junction had 9 bases not matched to a gene; V was cut back by 3 bases and J by 9 bases. CDR3 loop: CASSFRDRELGTIYF. The DNA for the CDR3 is TGTGCCAGCAGCTTCCGGGACAGGGAATTGGGCACCATATATTTT.

This clone has a handful of counts. The chain uses TRBV5-1 and TRBJ2-3; D is possibly TRBD2 (6 bases). Trimming took 0 bases from V and 2 from J, leaving 16 bases between them. This CDR3 comprises 17 residues. Germline values: CDR1 SGHRS, CDR2 YFSETQ. CDR3 sequence (DNA): TGCGCCAGCAGCTTGGCCCTCGGCGCGGGATACACAGATACGCAGTATTTT. Translating gives CASSLALGAGYTDTQYF.

The chain couples TRBV29-1 to TRBJ2-5, with no clear D. Germline values: CDR1 SQVTM, CDR2 ANQGSEA. CDR3 length: 13 residues. V gave up 3 bases and J gave up 3 bases, with 11 bases separating them. The CDR3 DNA reads as TGCAGCGTTGATCTCACCCACAAAGAGACCCAGTACTTC. It is translated as CSVDLTHKETQYF.

A few counts support this clone. The chain combines TRBV19 with TRBJ2-1, with D perhaps TRBD2 (6 bases). Deletions cut 6 bases from V and 8 bases from J, with 20 bases between. The CDR3 is 15 amino acids. CDR1 and CDR2 from the germline V gene are LNHDA and SQIVND (reference sequence). As DNA, the CDR3 is TGTGCCAGTAGAGGAAGACCGGGAGCACAGGATGAGCAGTTCTTC. Translated: CASRGRPGAQDEQFF.

This chain joins TRBV30 and TRBJ1-2; D remains ambiguous. CDR1 and CDR2 (germline): GTSNPN, SVGIG (reference sequence). The CDR3 loop spans 10 amino acids. Trimming left V 6 bases short and J 8 bases short, with 10 bases between. CDR3 loop: CACTVGGYTF. The CDR3 DNA reads TGTGCCTGCACAGTAGGGGGCTACACCTTC.

CDR3 sequence (DNA): TGTGCCAGCAGCTTAGTGGACAGCTACGAGCAGTACTTC. Translated, it gives CASSLVDSYEQYF. V is TRBV13 and J is TRBJ2-7; D may be TRBD1 (6 bases). Germline values: CDR1 PRHDT, CDR2 FYEKMQ (reference sequence). This CDR3 spans 13 amino acids. Trimming removed 1 base at V and 3 bases at J, with 7 bases between.

This clone was detected a few times. Here the CDR3 DNA reads TGCGCCAGCAGCCAAGGACAGGGTAACACTGAAGCTTTCTTT. This translates into CASSQGQGNTEAFF. The chain is built from TRBV4-1 and TRBJ1-1; 7 bases are shared with TRBD1. After removal of 1 base from V and 2 bases from J, the junction contained 1 base not matched to a gene. Looked up from germline, CDR1 is MGHRA and CDR2 is YSYEKL. The CDR3 contains 14 residues.

In this sample, this clone turned up a few times. The CDR3 DNA sequence: TGTGCCAGCAGCCCGCGCGGACTAGCGGGAGGGCCAGGGACAGATACGCAGTATTTT. Its translation: CASSPRGLAGGPGTDTQYF. This rearrangement joins TRBV13 to TRBJ2-3; TRBD2 aligns across 15 bases. V lost 5 bases to trimming and J lost 3 bases; unmatched junction nucleotides: 12. Germline V lookup: CDR1 PRHDT, CDR2 FYEKMQ (reference sequence). This CDR3 contains 19 residues.

This clone was seen more than once but under ten times. The chain is built from TRBV29-1 and TRBJ1-1; a weak D match, TRBD1 (5 bases). Germline lookup yields CDR1 SQVTM and CDR2 ANQGSEA. The CDR3 consists of 13 residues. Trimming removed 6 bases at V and 4 bases at J, with 15 bases between. CDR3: CSVGVGVSTEAFF. The CDR3 DNA follows: TGCAGCGTGGGAGTGGGGGTGAGCACTGAAGCTTTCTTT.

This chain uses TRBV29-1 with TRBJ2-5, with D hard to call. Trimming cost V 0 bases and J 5 bases, with 10 bases left between them. The CDR3 covers 13 residues. Germline loops: CDR1 SQVTM, CDR2 ANQGSEA. CDR3 sequence (DNA): TGCAGCGTTGAAGAAATGGCAAGGGAGACCCAGTACTTC. Translation gives CSVEEMARETQYF.

This clone was counted a few times. The chain employs TRBV19 and TRBJ1-1; D is undetermined. Germline values: CDR1 LNHDA, CDR2 SQIVND (reference sequence). Trimming removed 5 bases at V and 8 bases at J, with 9 bases between. CDR3 length: 11 amino acids. The CDR3 spells CASSVWQEAFF. The CDR3 region has the DNA TGTGCCAGTAGTGTTTGGCAGGAAGCTTTCTTT.

The chain joins TRBV7-3 to TRBJ2-5; D is ambiguous. Germline values: CDR1 SGHTA, CDR2 FQGTGA. The V end was cut by 3 bases, the J end by 4 bases, with 9 bases between. The CDR3 runs 13 residues. The CDR3 is CASSFVVGETQYF. DNA of the CDR3: TGTGCCAGCAGCTTCGTGGTTGGAGAGACCCAGTACTTC.

The J gene is TRBJ2-5, the V gene TRBV19; D is unclear. Trimming cost V 8 bases and J 5 bases, with 12 bases left between them. Germline V gene sequence: CDR1 LNHDA, CDR2 SQIVND (reference sequence). The CDR3 totals 12 residues. CDR3 amino acids: CASGIDRETQYF. The DNA for the CDR3 is TGTGCCAGTGGAATCGATAGGGAGACCCAGTACTTC.

The V gene is TRBV30, the J gene TRBJ2-1; 12 bases are a match to TRBD2. V dropped 4 bases and J dropped 3; count of bases not matched to a gene: 10. This CDR3 has 17 amino acids. Germline-derived CDR1 and CDR2 are GTSNPN and SVGIG (reference sequence). CDR3 nucleotides: TGTGCCTGGACCCTAGATCGGACTAGCGGGGTCTACAATGAGCAGTTCTTC. Translated: CAWTLDRTSGVYNEQFF.

The rearrangement links TRBV4-2 to TRBJ1-2; 7 nucleotides agree with TRBD1. This CDR3 spans 16 amino acids. V was clipped by 0 bases and J by 8 bases; unmatched bases: 12. Germline CDR1 reads LGHNA; CDR2 reads YNFKEQ. The chain's CDR3 is CASSQDGGGAGFGYTF. CDR3 sequence (DNA): TGTGCCAGCAGCCAAGATGGAGGGGGCGCTGGGTTCGGCTACACCTTC.

This chain connects TRBV7-9 to TRBJ2-1, with D perhaps assigned TRBD1 or TRBD2 (5 bases each). The length of the CDR3 is 15 residues. CDR1 and CDR2 (germline): SEHNR, FQNEAQ (reference sequence). Trimming removed 4 bases from V and 8 bases from J, with 18 bases in between. The CDR3 protein is CASSSPGPPRDEQFF. CDR3 coding DNA: TGTGCCAGCAGCTCCCCGGGACCCCCTAGGGATGAGCAGTTCTTC. Full variable domain (outside the CDR3, taken from reference TRBV7-9 and TRBJ2-1): DTGVSQNPRHKITKRGQNVTFRCDPISEHNRLYWYRQTLGQGPEFLTYFQNEAQLEKSRLLSDRFSAERPKGSFSTLEIQRTEQGDSAMYLCASSSPGPPRDEQFFGPGTRLTVL.

This clone has more than one count but fewer than ten. The chain employs TRBV29-1 and TRBJ2-3; D possibly corresponds to TRBD1 (7 bases). CDR1 and CDR2 from the germline V gene are SQVTM and ANQGSEA. The CDR3 runs to 14 residues. V lost 3 bases to trimming and J lost 4 bases, with 14 bases between them. The CDR3 here is CSVDRQGGADTQYF. DNA of the CDR3: TGCAGCGTTGATAGACAGGGAGGCGCAGATACGCAGTATTTT.

CDR3 DNA: TGCGCCAGCAGCCACGGAGACAGTCACAATGAGCAGTTCTTC. Its translation: CASSHGDSHNEQFF. The chain couples TRBV5-1 to TRBJ2-1; possible D gene TRBD1, 5 bases. In germline, CDR1 is SGHRS, CDR2 YFSETQ. This CDR3 contains 14 residues. V gave up 4 bases and J gave up 5 bases, with 13 bases separating them.